The 10 T cell receptor beta chains reported below all come from one sample, sequenced in a study of T cell clonality in common variable immunodeficiency. The data were produced by immunoSEQ multiplex PCR, yet TCRdb's version contains in-frame clones alone and is incomplete. Observed in the sample are about 40,000 clones, none of them singletons. Sequenced sample: peripheral blood mononuclear cells. All receptors come from a person aged 18 to 75 in good health.

This clone was counted ten times or more. Sequencing ends 3 residues short of the CDR3 end; the germline J gene provides the rest. This rearrangement joins TRBV6-2 or TRBV6-3 to TRBJ2-1; D is undetermined. The V gene's germline CDR1 is MNHEY and CDR2 SVGEGT. The CDR3 runs to 17 residues. V was cut by 2 bases and J by 3 bases, with 17 bases left in between. This chain's CDR3 is CASSYAEALSIYNEQFF. CDR3 DNA (partial): TGTGCCAGCAGTTACGCTGAAGCTCTGTCGATCTACAATGAG.

This clone has ten or more counts. The missing CDR3 end, 3 residues past where the read stops, is filled in from the germline J gene. This chain connects TRBV7-7 to TRBJ2-1; D is perhaps TRBD2 (5 bases). CDR1 and CDR2 from the germline V gene are SSHAT and FNYEAQ (reference sequence). Trimming pared 5 bases from V and 4 bases from J, leaving 12 bases between. The CDR3 is 14 residues long. CDR3 DNA (partial): TGTGCCAGCAGCGTAGGACTGCCATACAATGAG. As protein: CASSVGLPYNE. From start to end, the CDR3 is CASSVGLPYNEQFF.

This clone was observed at least ten times. Sequencing ends 3 residues short of the CDR3 end; the germline J gene provides the rest. This chain uses TRBV29-1 with TRBJ2-7; D is perhaps TRBD1 (6 bases). V was clipped by 3 bases and J by 4 bases, with 10 bases between them. CDR1 and CDR2 from the germline V gene are SQVTM and ANQGSEA. The CDR3 has 12 residues. The CDR3 protein is CSVDETGYEQYF. The sequenced CDR3 bases are TGCAGCGTTGACGAGACAGGATACGAG.

This clone occurred many times. The CDR3 loop is CAISALAGETGELFF. CDR3 DNA, as far as it was read: TGTGCCATCAGTGCTTTAGCGGGAGAGACCGGGGAG. V usage is TRBV10-3 and J usage is TRBJ2-2; TRBD2 aligns across 9 bases. The CDR3 end lies 3 residues beyond the end of the read and is filled in from the germline J gene. Germline V gene data show CDR1 as ENHRY and CDR2 as SYGVKD. V gave up 4 bases and J gave up 5 bases; unmatched junction bases: 5. The CDR3 has 15 residues.

The sample holds many counts of this clone. The missing CDR3 end, 3 residues past where the read stops, is filled in from the germline J gene. The chain uses TRBV7-6 and TRBJ2-7; TRBD1 matches at 8 bases. The V gene end was trimmed by 2 bases and the J gene end by 4 bases; junction bases not matched to a gene: 4. This CDR3 has 14 residues. Germline V gene sequence: CDR1 SGHVS, CDR2 FNYEAQ. Incomplete CDR3 DNA: TGTGCCAGCAGCTTATTACAGGGGGGATACGAG. Amino acids: CASSLLQGGYE. The complete CDR3 protein is CASSLLQGGYEQYF.

This clone was counted ten times or more. The read terminates 3 residues ahead of where the CDR3 ends, so the germline J gene completes it. The J gene is TRBJ2-5, the V gene TRBV6-2 or TRBV6-3; TRBD1 matches 7 bases. This CDR3 is built from 15 residues. V gave up 6 bases and J gave up 7 bases; unmatched junction bases: 14. From germline, CDR1 is MNHEY and CDR2 SVGEGT. This CDR3 reads CASSRDRTPGGTQYF. Incomplete CDR3 DNA: TGTGCCAGCAGCCGTGATAGGACCCCAGGGGGGACC.

This clone was counted many times. The read ends 3 residues early relative to the CDR3; the germline J gene fills the gap. V and J are TRBV19 and TRBJ1-4; possibly TRBD1 for D (5 bases). The V gene lost 5 bases and the J gene lost 6 bases, with 16 bases spanning the gap. Germline V gene data show CDR1 as LNHDA and CDR2 as SQIVND (reference sequence). The CDR3 is made up of 15 amino acids. The covered CDR3 bases are TGTGCCAGTAGTGGAACCTTGGGGCTCGATGAAAAA. Translating it yields CASSGTLGLDEK. The entire CDR3 protein is CASSGTLGLDEKLFF.

This clone was observed at least ten times. Coverage ceases 3 residues before the CDR3 finishes, and the germline J gene fills in the end. The chain links TRBV5-4 to TRBJ2-2, with D unclear. The germline V and J ends were trimmed by 1 base and 7 bases, with 8 bases remaining between them. The CDR3 totals 13 residues. The germline V gene encodes CDR1 SGHNT and CDR2 YYREEE (reference sequence). CDR3 residues: CASSLFGSGELFF. The CDR3 bases that were read are TGTGCCAGCAGCTTGTTCGGTAGCGGGGAG.

This clone was counted at least ten times. The CDR3 end lies 3 residues beyond the end of the read and is filled in from the germline J gene. The chain recombines TRBV19 with TRBJ2-1; D unresolved. There are 14 residues in the CDR3. Between the trimmed V and J ends, which lost 5 bases and 5 bases, there was a span of 13 bases. Germline loops: CDR1 LNHDA, CDR2 SQIVND (reference sequence). The CDR3 loop reads CASSQSYRDNEQFF. The CDR3 bases that were read are TGTGCCAGTAGTCAATCTTACCGGGACAATGAG. Based on the CDR3 plus reference TRBV19 and TRBJ2-1, the full variable domain is DGGITQSPKYLFRKEGQNVTLSCEQNLNHDAMYWYRQDPGQGLRLIYYSQIVNDFQKGDIAEGYSVSREKKESFPLTVTSAQKNPTAFYLCASSQSYRDNEQFFGPGTRLTVL.

This clone was counted ten times or more. CDR3 bases read: TGTGCCAGCAGCGAGACTAGCGGTCAAGAGACC. Amino acid sequence: CASSETSGQET. The full-length CDR3 reads as CASSETSGQETQYF. The J gene is TRBJ2-5, the V gene TRBV9; 9 nucleotides match TRBD2. The read terminates 3 residues before the CDR3 end, so the remaining end is supplied by the germline J gene. The germline V gene has CDR1 SGDLS and CDR2 YYNGEE. V lost 3 bases, J lost 2 bases, and 2 bases stayed unmatched. The CDR3 consists of 14 residues.